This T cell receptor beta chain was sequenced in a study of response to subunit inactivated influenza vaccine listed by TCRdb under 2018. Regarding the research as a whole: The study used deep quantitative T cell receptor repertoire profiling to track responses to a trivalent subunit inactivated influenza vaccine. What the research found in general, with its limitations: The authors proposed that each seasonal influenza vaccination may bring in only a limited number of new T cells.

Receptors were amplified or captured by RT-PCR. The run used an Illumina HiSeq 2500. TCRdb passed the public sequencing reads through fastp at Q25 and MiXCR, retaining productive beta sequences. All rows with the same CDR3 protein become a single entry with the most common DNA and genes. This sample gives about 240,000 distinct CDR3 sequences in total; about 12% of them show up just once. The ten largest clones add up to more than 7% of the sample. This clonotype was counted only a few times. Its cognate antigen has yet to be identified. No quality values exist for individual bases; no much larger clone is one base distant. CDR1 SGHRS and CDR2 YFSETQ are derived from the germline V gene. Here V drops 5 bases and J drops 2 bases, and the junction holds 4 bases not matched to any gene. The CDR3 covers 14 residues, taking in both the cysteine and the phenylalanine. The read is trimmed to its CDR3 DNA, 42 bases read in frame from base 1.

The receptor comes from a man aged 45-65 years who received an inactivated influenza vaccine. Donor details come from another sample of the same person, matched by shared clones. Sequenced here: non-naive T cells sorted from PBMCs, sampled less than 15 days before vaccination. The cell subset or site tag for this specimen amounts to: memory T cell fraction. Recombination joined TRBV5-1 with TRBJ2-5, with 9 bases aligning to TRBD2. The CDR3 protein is CASRPLAGQETQYF. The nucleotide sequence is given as TGCGCCAGCAGACCCCTAGCGGGGCAAGAGACCCAGTACTTC.